The 30 T cell receptor beta chains below come from one sample, sequenced in a study of OX40 agonist ivuxolimab in advanced cancers. The method was immunoSEQ multiplex PCR; TCRdb's version includes in-frame clones alone and lacks a portion of them. The sample records roughly 67,000 clones, about four fifths being singletons. The source was CD4+ or CD8+ T cells sorted from blood, collected in a trial of the OX40 agonist ivuxolimab. All receptors derive from an adult with an advanced solid tumor such as melanoma, head and neck, liver or kidney cancer.

The gene calls are TRBV9 and TRBJ2-3; D may be TRBD1 or TRBD2 (5 bases each). The CDR3 totals 18 residues. CDR1 and CDR2 from the germline V gene are SGDLS and YYNGEE. The V gene lost 0 bases and the J gene lost 4 bases, with 21 bases spanning the gap. CDR3 sequence (DNA): TGTGCCAGCAGCGTAGCGACCGGGACCCAGGTTTATTCAGATACGCAGTATTTT. Its translation is CASSVATGTQVYSDTQYF. Filled out from reference TRBV9 and TRBJ2-3, the complete variable domain reads DSGVTQTPKHLITATGQRVTLRCSPRSGDLSVYWYQQSLDQGLQFLIQYYNGEERAKGNILERFSAQQFPDLHSELNLSSLELGDSALYFCASSVATGTQVYSDTQYFGPGTRLTVL.

V and J are TRBV5-1 and TRBJ2-7; TRBD1 agrees at 12 bases. The CDR3 extends over 14 amino acids. Germline CDR1 SGHRS, CDR2 YFSETQ. After removal of 3 bases from V and 7 bases from J, the junction contained 5 bases not matched to a gene. In nucleotides, the CDR3 is TGCGCCAGCAGCTGGGGACAGGGGGCGCGAGAGCAGTACTTC. It specifies CASSWGQGAREQYF.

This clone was seen only once. This chain links TRBV28 with TRBJ2-1, with TRBD2 identical over 8 bases. V gave up 6 bases and J gave up 5 bases; unmatched junction bases: 9. From germline, CDR1 is MDHEN and CDR2 SYDVKM. The length of the CDR3 is 15 residues. The DNA for the CDR3 is TGTGCCAGCAGCGTCCCGGGACTAGGTAACAATGAGCAGTTCTTC. Amino acid sequence: CASSVPGLGNNEQFF.

The CDR3 DNA follows: TGTGCCAGCAGTCCGGGACTAAACACCGGGGAGCTGTTTTTT. Translated: CASSPGLNTGELFF. The chain links TRBV28 to TRBJ2-2; 7 bases are shared with TRBD2. Germline V gene sequence: CDR1 MDHEN, CDR2 SYDVKM. The CDR3 has 14 amino acids. The junction had 2 bases not matched to a gene; V was cut back by 5 bases and J by 2 bases.

The rearrangement uses TRBV6-4 and TRBJ2-1, with D possibly being TRBD1 (5 bases). Germline CDR1 and CDR2: MRHNA and SNTAGT. The CDR3 is 13 amino acids. V was shortened by 6 bases and J by 4 bases, with 10 bases between the two germline ends. Written as DNA, the CDR3 is TGTGCCAGCAGACCTGACAGTTACAATGAGCAGTTCTTC. It is translated as CASRPDSYNEQFF.

The chain has TRBV9 and TRBJ2-2; no reliable D call. The ends were cut back, 6 bases at V and 2 bases at J, with 17 bases in the middle. Germline CDR1 and CDR2: SGDLS and YYNGEE. The CDR3 length is 16 residues. The CDR3 DNA follows: TGTGCCAGCATCCCTGGGCCCTCCCCTAACACCGGGGAGCTGTTTTTT. Translation: CASIPGPSPNTGELFF.

The genes are TRBV28 and TRBJ2-3; D perhaps matches TRBD1 (6 bases). Trimming removed 5 bases from V and 2 bases from J, with 14 bases in between. Germline lookup yields CDR1 MDHEN and CDR2 SYDVKM. This CDR3 has 15 residues. The CDR3 DNA reads as TGTGCCAGCAGTCCCGAGACAGGTCACACAGATACGCAGTATTTT. Translating gives CASSPETGHTDTQYF.

This rearrangement joins TRBV19 to TRBJ2-1, with a tentative D call TRBD2 (6 bases). Trimming stripped 7 bases from V and 7 bases from J, with 14 bases between. The CDR3 runs to 13 residues. Germline CDR1 is LNHDA and CDR2 is SQIVND (reference sequence). This CDR3 reads CASKRVSGNEQFF. The DNA of the CDR3 is TGTGCCAGTAAGCGGGTCTCGGGGAATGAGCAGTTCTTC.

The chain uses TRBV19 and TRBJ2-5, with D unresolved. V was trimmed by 3 bases and J by 2 bases, leaving 7 bases between them. The CDR3 totals 13 residues. Germline CDR1 LNHDA, CDR2 SQIVND (reference sequence). The CDR3 DNA reads TGTGCCAGTAGTATTCGTCTTCAAGAGACCCAGTACTTC. Amino acids: CASSIRLQETQYF. Supplemented by reference TRBV19 and TRBJ2-5, the full variable domain reads DGGITQSPKYLFRKEGQNVTLSCEQNLNHDAMYWYRQDPGQGLRLIYYSQIVNDFQKGDIAEGYSVSREKKESFPLTVTSAQKNPTAFYLCASSIRLQETQYFGPGTRLLVL.

In DNA form, the CDR3 reads TGTGCCACTAACACTAGATATCAGCCCCAGCATTTT. It translates to CATNTRYQPQHF. The rearrangement uses TRBV28 and TRBJ1-5; no clear D. Germline V gene lookup returns CDR1 MDHEN and CDR2 SYDVKM. The CDR3 totals 12 residues. V gave up 10 bases and J gave up 5 bases, with 12 bases separating them.

V gene TRBV20-1 combines with J gene TRBJ2-7; 8 bases align to TRBD2. The germline gives CDR1 DFQATT, CDR2 SNEGSKA (reference sequence). The CDR3 contains 11 residues. After removal of 6 bases from V and 5 bases from J, the junction contained 3 bases not matched to a gene. The DNA of the CDR3 is TGCAGTGCGGGACTAGTAGACGAGCAGTACTTC. Protein product: CSAGLVDEQYF.

This rearrangement joins TRBV5-6 to TRBJ1-3; 11 positions agree with TRBD1. The CDR3 extends over 18 amino acids. Unmatched junction bases numbered 11, after V lost 1 base and J lost 5 bases. The germline V gene encodes CDR1 SGHDT and CDR2 YYEEEE. The CDR3 DNA reads TGTGCCAGCAGCTTGAAGACCGGACAGGGGGCGACCCGAAACACCATATATTTT. Translated: CASSLKTGQGATRNTIYF.

This sequence joins TRBV18 and TRBJ2-5; no definite D call. CDR3 length: 15 amino acids. Germline CDR1 reads KGHSH; CDR2 reads LQKENI. Trimming left V 3 bases short and J 0 bases short, with 11 bases between. The DNA of the CDR3 is TGTGCCAGCTCACCTCTTGGCCGAAACCAAGAGACCCAGTACTTC. As protein: CASSPLGRNQETQYF.

The chain couples TRBV28 to TRBJ2-7; perhaps TRBD2 as D (6 bases). CDR3 length equals 14 residues. In germline, CDR1 is MDHEN, CDR2 SYDVKM. Trimming cost V 2 bases and J 1 base, with 9 bases left between them. For the CDR3, the DNA is TGTGCCAGCAGTTTAGGGCGGGGTTCCTACGAGCAGTACTTC. It yields the protein CASSLGRGSYEQYF.

The genes are TRBV6-5 and TRBJ2-6; D is perhaps TRBD1 (6 bases). Germline loops: CDR1 MNHEY, CDR2 SVGAGI. The V end lost 7 bases, the J end lost 0 bases, and 10 bases lay between the germline ends. The CDR3 runs 15 residues. Here the CDR3 DNA reads TGTGCCAGCACAAAACAGGGCTCTGGGGCCAACGTCCTGACTTTC. It encodes CASTKQGSGANVLTF.

V gene TRBV28 combines with J gene TRBJ2-7; 9 bases agree with TRBD2. The CDR3 has 16 residues. The ends lost 6 bases at V and 3 bases at J; junction bases unmatched: 12. Germline CDR1 and CDR2: MDHEN and SYDVKM. CDR3 DNA: TGTGCCAGCAGCACCCGGCGGGAGGGATCCCTCTACGAGCAGTACTTC. This sequence encodes CASSTRREGSLYEQYF.

The gene calls are TRBV27 and TRBJ2-1; 7 bases fit TRBD1. In germline, CDR1 is MNHEY, CDR2 SMNVEV (reference sequence). This CDR3 is 14 amino acids long. V was clipped by 3 bases and J by 5 bases; unmatched bases: 4. The chain's CDR3 is CASSFPGQNNEQFF. CDR3 nucleotides: TGTGCCAGCAGTTTCCCGGGACAGAACAATGAGCAGTTCTTC.

V usage is TRBV7-2 and J usage is TRBJ2-1; TRBD1 or TRBD2 may be the D gene (5 bases each). V lost 2 bases and J 1 base, leaving 18 bases between the germline ends. The germline CDR1 and CDR2 sequences are SGHTA and FQGNSA. The CDR3 consists of 18 residues. For the CDR3, the DNA is TGTGCCAGCAGCTTAATAGAGACCGGGACGGCGTCCTACAATGAGCAGTTCTTC. It codes for CASSLIETGTASYNEQFF.

The CDR3 protein is CASSLDPRDTGELFF. DNA for the CDR3: TGTGCCAGCAGCTTAGACCCCAGGGACACCGGGGAGCTGTTTTTT. The chain recombines TRBV7-9 with TRBJ2-2; D is possibly TRBD1 (5 bases). Germline assignment: CDR1 SEHNR and CDR2 FQNEAQ (reference sequence). The germline V and J ends were trimmed by 1 base and 3 bases, with 9 bases remaining between them. The length of the CDR3 is 15 residues.

Only a few counts were recorded for this clone. The chain joins TRBV4-3 to TRBJ1-3, with 10 bases identical to TRBD1. The V gene end was trimmed by 5 bases and the J gene end by 0 bases; junction bases not matched to a gene: 7. Germline values: CDR1 LGHNA, CDR2 YSLEER. This CDR3 is 17 amino acids long. The CDR3 loop is CASSAQTGGYSGNTIYF. The DNA for the CDR3 is TGCGCCAGCAGCGCCCAGACAGGGGGCTACTCTGGAAACACCATATATTTT.

This clone was detected only once. This chain connects TRBV2 to TRBJ1-1, with a possible D match to TRBD1 (5 bases). The V and J ends lost 9 bases and 3 bases respectively, with 14 bases between them. Per the germline V gene, CDR1 is SNHLY and CDR2 is FYNNEI. The CDR3 covers 13 residues. The CDR3 DNA reads TGTGCCAGAACAGGACTCGGGGACACTGAAGCTTTCTTT. As protein: CARTGLGDTEAFF.

In nucleotides, the CDR3 is TGCGCCAGCACGAGAAGTCCATCCTATAATTCACCCCTCCACTTT. Translated: CASTRSPSYNSPLHF. This chain joins TRBV5-1 and TRBJ1-6; no definite D call. Germline CDR1 and CDR2: SGHRS and YFSETQ. The CDR3 is made up of 15 amino acids. V shed 6 bases and J shed 1 base, with 11 bases lying between them.

V is TRBV19 and J is TRBJ2-1; 9 nucleotides line up with TRBD2. V was pared by 0 bases and J by 9 bases, with 9 bases of the junction left unmatched. The CDR3 totals 16 residues. Per germline, CDR1 LNHDA and CDR2 SQIVND (reference sequence). The CDR3 DNA is TGTGCCAGTAGTATAGATTTCTTGCGGGGGGGCCGTGAGCAGTTCTTC. It codes for CASSIDFLRGGREQFF.

This chain joins TRBV4-2 and TRBJ2-7, with D perhaps TRBD1 or TRBD2 (5 bases each). V was shortened by 0 bases and J by 6 bases, with 18 bases between the two germline ends. CDR1 is LGHNA, CDR2 YNFKEQ, per germline. This CDR3 region has 16 residues. The CDR3 here is CASSQEVGLAAFEQYF. DNA for the CDR3: TGTGCCAGCAGCCAAGAGGTGGGGCTAGCAGCCTTCGAGCAGTACTTC.

The CDR3 spells CATSRDRSDHEKLFF. CDR3 DNA: TGTGCCACCAGCAGAGATCGAAGCGACCATGAAAAACTGTTTTTT. This chain connects TRBV15 to TRBJ1-4; D unclear. Germline V gene lookup returns CDR1 LNHNV and CDR2 YYDKDF (reference sequence). With 0 bases removed from V and 6 bases from J, the gap between germline ends came to 11 bases. The CDR3 is 15 residues long.

The CDR3, as DNA: TGTGCCAGCAGCGCGGCGGTCGCCTACGAGCAGTACTTC. Translation gives CASSAAVAYEQYF. This chain uses TRBV6-6 with TRBJ2-7; D is unresolved. Germline lookup yields CDR1 MNHNY and CDR2 SVGAGI (reference sequence). The V end was cut by 6 bases, the J end by 2 bases, with 11 bases between. CDR3 size: 13 residues.

The J gene is TRBJ2-7, the V gene TRBV9, with 10 bases that match TRBD2. The junction had 14 bases not matched to a gene; V was cut back by 3 bases and J by 2 bases. The CDR3 is 18 amino acids. In germline, CDR1 is SGDLS, CDR2 YYNGEE. The chain's CDR3 is CASSGPSYALAGAYEQYF. The CDR3 coding sequence is TGTGCCAGCAGCGGGCCCTCTTACGCCCTAGCGGGAGCCTACGAGCAGTACTTC.

The count of this clone is one. This rearrangement joins TRBV10-2 to TRBJ2-5; 7 nucleotides match TRBD1. CDR1 is WSHSY, CDR2 SAAADI, per germline. V gave up 8 bases and J gave up 4 bases; unmatched junction bases: 4. The CDR3 has 12 residues. In nucleotides, the CDR3 is TGCGCCAGCCGACAGGGCCTAGAGACCCAGTACTTC. This translates into CASRQGLETQYF.

The V call is TRBV28, the J call TRBJ2-1, with D unresolved. The CDR3 has 12 residues. Trimming took 5 bases from V and 6 from J, leaving 8 bases between them. Germline assignment: CDR1 MDHEN and CDR2 SYDVKM. Here the CDR3 DNA reads TGTGCCAGCAGTCGTTACTCCAATGAGCAGTTCTTC. It translates to CASSRYSNEQFF.

DNA for the CDR3: TGTGCCAGCCTTTCTGGGGAGCGCACCGGGGAGCTGTTTTTT. Amino acids: CASLSGERTGELFF. This sequence joins TRBV28 and TRBJ2-2, with a possible D match to TRBD2 (5 bases). Per germline, CDR1 MDHEN and CDR2 SYDVKM. The CDR3 covers 14 residues. The V end lost 8 bases, the J end lost 4 bases, and 14 bases lay between the germline ends. The full variable domain, completed using reference TRBV28 and TRBJ2-2, is DVKVTQSSRYLVKRTGEKVFLECVQDMDHENMFWYRQDPGLGLRLIYFSYDVKMKEKGDIPEGYSVSREKKERFSLILESASTNQTSMYLCASLSGERTGELFFGEGSRLTVL.